These 5 T cell receptor beta chains came from one sample sequenced in a study of T cells in Graves' hyperthyroidism and ophthalmopathy. Template material for amplifying TCR beta CDR3 regions consisted of RNA transcripts. RT-PCR in the first round (using the HTBI primer set) targeted the TCR CDR3. TCRdb processed the multiplex PCR reads anew with MiXCR; each CDR3 protein has one entry. The sample contains roughly 530,000 distinct CDR3 sequences, roughly a sixth of which appear only once. Sequencing was carried out using blood. These receptors were obtained from a woman aged 18-29 years with Graves' ophthalmopathy.

This clonotype was picked up many times. V is TRBV27 and J is TRBJ1-5, with D perhaps matching TRBD1 (6 bases). In germline, CDR1 is MNHEY, CDR2 SMNVEV (reference sequence). V dropped 0 bases and J dropped 3 bases, with 15 bases sitting between them. The CDR3 contains 17 residues. The CDR3 reads CASSLSPLGHVNQPQHF. The CDR3, as DNA: TGTGCCAGCAGTTTATCCCCTTTGGGACATGTCAATCAGCCCCAGCATTTT.

The chain couples TRBV4-2 to TRBJ2-5; 12 bases map to TRBD2. Unmatched junction bases numbered 6, after V lost 4 bases and J lost 3 bases. CDR3 length: 16 amino acids. Germline CDR1 reads LGHNA; CDR2 reads YNFKEQ. The CDR3 loop is CASSLGLAGTKETQYF. DNA for the CDR3: TGTGCCAGCAGCCTCGGACTAGCGGGGACTAAAGAGACCCAGTACTTC.

This clonotype has a handful of counts. V and J are TRBV29-1 and TRBJ1-1; 8 bases fit TRBD1. The junction had 8 bases not matched to a gene; V was cut back by 4 bases and J by 1 base. This CDR3 spans 15 amino acids. Per the germline V gene, CDR1 is SQVTM and CDR2 is ANQGSEA. The CDR3: CSVAPRTGRNTEAFF. The CDR3 region has the DNA TGCAGCGTTGCCCCTAGGACAGGGAGGAACACTGAAGCTTTCTTT.

This clonotype occurred a few times. The V gene is TRBV7-8, the J gene TRBJ2-3; 13 bases are shared with TRBD2. The CDR3 loop spans 15 amino acids. Germline V lookup: CDR1 SGHVS, CDR2 FQNEAQ. With V trimmed by 7 bases and J by 4 bases, 5 bases remained unmatched. The CDR3 coding sequence is TGTGCCAGCAAATGGACTAGCGGGAGTCCAGATACGCAGTATTTT. Amino acid sequence: CASKWTSGSPDTQYF.

This rearrangement joins TRBV5-1 to TRBJ1-1; TRBD1 agrees at 12 bases. V shed 4 bases and J 3 bases; nucleotides not matched to a gene: 7. Germline V lookup: CDR1 SGHRS, CDR2 YFSETQ. The CDR3 runs to 16 residues. The CDR3 region is CASSIGTGGRDTEAFF. In DNA, the CDR3 is TGCGCCAGCAGCATAGGGACAGGGGGCCGGGACACTGAAGCTTTCTTT.